This T cell receptor (beta chain) was found in a study of cytomegalovirus exposure and HLA in healthy donors. Study results and limitations: Sequencing artifact likely explains a cluster of highly shared sequence variants. In an earlier analysis, productive rearrangement rates for most beta V segments clustered near 87% or 30%. For TCR beta chains, V- and J-gene trimming was later linked to a missense DCLRE1C variant.

This PCR relied on a set of 60 Vbeta primers and 13 Jbeta primers. Generated by immunoSEQ multiplex PCR, the TCRdb table keeps only in-frame clones and is missing some. The sample yields some 140,000 clones, approximately 77% seen once. CDR3 size: 17 residues. The germline CDR1 and CDR2 sequences are SNHLY and FYNNEI. The J segment lost 1 base and the V segment lost 4 bases, leaving 10 bases of the junction unmatched. A remark on this clone: Its antigen is undetermined.

The sequenced material came from PBMCs. The receptor's source is a woman aged 55 to 70 in good health and CMV-seronegative. The chain is built from TRBV2 and TRBJ1-5; 7 bases fit TRBD1. The CDR3, as DNA: TGTGCCAGCAGTGGAAAGACAGGGTTGTCCAGCAATCAGCCCCAGCATTTT. This translates into CASSGKTGLSSNQPQHF.